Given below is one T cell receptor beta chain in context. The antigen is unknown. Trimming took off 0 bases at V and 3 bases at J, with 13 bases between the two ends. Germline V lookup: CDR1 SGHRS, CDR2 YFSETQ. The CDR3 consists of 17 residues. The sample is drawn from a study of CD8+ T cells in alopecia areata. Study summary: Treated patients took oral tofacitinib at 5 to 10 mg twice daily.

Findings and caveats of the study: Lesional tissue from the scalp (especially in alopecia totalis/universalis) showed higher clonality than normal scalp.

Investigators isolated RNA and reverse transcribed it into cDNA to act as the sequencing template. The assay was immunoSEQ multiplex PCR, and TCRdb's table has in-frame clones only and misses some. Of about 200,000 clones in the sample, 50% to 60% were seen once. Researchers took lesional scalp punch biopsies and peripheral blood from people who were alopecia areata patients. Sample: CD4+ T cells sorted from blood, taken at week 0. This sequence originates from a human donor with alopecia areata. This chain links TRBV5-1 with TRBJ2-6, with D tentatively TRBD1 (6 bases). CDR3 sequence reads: CASSLAPGAVGANVLTF. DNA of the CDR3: TGCGCCAGCAGCTTGGCCCCAGGGGCGGTTGGGGCCAACGTCCTGACTTTC.